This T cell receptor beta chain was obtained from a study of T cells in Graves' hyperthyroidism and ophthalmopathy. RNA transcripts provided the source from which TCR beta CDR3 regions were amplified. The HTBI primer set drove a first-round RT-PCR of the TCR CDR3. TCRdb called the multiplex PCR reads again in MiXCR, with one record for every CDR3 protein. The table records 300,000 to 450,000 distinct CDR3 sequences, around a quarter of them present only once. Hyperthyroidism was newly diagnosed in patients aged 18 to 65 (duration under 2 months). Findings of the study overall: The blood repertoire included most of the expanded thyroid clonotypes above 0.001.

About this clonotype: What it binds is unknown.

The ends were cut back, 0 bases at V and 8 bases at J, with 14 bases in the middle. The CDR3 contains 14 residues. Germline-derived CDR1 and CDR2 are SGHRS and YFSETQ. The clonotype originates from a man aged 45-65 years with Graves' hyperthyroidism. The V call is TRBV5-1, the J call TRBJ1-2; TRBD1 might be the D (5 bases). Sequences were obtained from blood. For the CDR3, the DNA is TGCGCCAGCAGCTTGGCCGGCCCGGGGGAGGGCTACACCTTC. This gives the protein CASSLAGPGEGYTF.